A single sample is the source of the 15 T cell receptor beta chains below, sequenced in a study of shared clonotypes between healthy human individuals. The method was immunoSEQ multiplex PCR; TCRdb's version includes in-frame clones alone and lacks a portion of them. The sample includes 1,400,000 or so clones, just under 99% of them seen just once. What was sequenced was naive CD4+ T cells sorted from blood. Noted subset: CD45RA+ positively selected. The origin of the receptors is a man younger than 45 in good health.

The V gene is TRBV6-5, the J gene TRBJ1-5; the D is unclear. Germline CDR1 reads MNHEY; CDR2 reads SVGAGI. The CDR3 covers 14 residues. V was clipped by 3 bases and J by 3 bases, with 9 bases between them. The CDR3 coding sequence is TGTGCCAGCAGTTATGAAGGGCTCAATCAGCCCCAGCATTTT. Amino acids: CASSYEGLNQPQHF.

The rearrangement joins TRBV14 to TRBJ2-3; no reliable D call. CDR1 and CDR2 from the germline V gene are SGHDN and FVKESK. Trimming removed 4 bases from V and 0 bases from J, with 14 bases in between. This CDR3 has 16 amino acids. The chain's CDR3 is CASSLQRSWSTDTQYF. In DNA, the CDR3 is TGTGCCAGCAGCCTCCAGAGGAGCTGGAGCACAGATACGCAGTATTTT.

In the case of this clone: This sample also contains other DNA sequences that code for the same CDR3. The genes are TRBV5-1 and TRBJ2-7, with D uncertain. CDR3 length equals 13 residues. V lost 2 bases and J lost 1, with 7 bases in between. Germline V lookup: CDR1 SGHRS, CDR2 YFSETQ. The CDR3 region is CASSFVGSYEQYF. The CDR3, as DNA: TGCGCCAGCAGCTTCGTGGGTTCCTACGAGCAGTACTTC.

This chain's CDR3 is CASSDSGEDYNEQFF. For the CDR3, the DNA is TGTGCCAGCAGTGACTCGGGGGAGGACTACAATGAGCAGTTCTTC. This sequence joins TRBV6-4 and TRBJ2-1, with D possibly matching TRBD2 (6 bases). The CDR3 is 15 residues long. In germline, CDR1 is MRHNA, CDR2 SNTAGT. V shed 0 bases and J shed 3 bases, with 9 bases lying between them.

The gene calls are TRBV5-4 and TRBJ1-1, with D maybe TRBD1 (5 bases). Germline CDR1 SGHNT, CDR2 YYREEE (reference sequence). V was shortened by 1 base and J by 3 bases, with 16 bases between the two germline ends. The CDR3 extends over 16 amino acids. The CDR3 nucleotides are TGTGCCAGCAGCTTGCCGGGACGGAGATCGGACACTGAAGCTTTCTTT. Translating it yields CASSLPGRRSDTEAFF.

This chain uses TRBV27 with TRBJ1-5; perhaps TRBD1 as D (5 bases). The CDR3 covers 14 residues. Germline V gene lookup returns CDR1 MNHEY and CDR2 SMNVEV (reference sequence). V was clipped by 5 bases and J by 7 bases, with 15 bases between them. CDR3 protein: CASSPHWGRQPQHF. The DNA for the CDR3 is TGTGCCAGCAGTCCCCATTGGGGCAGGCAGCCCCAGCATTTT.

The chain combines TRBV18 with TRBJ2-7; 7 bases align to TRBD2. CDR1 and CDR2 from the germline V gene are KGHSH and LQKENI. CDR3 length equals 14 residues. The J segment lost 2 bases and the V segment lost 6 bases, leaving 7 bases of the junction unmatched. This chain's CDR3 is CASSLTSAAYEQYF. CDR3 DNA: TGTGCCAGCTCCCTCACTAGCGCAGCCTACGAGCAGTACTTC. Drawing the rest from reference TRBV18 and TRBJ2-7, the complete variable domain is NAGVMQNPRHLVRRRGQEARLRCSPMKGHSHVYWYRQLPEEGLKFMVYLQKENIIDESGMPKERFSAEFPKEGPSILRIQQVVRGDSAAYFCASSLTSAAYEQYFGPGTRLTVT.

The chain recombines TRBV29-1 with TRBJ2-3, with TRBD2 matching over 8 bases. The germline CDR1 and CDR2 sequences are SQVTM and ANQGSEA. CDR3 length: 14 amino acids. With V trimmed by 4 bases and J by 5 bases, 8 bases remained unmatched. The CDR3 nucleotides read TGCAGCGTTGTAGGAGCGGGAGTAGAAGATACGCAGTATTTT. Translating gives CSVVGAGVEDTQYF.

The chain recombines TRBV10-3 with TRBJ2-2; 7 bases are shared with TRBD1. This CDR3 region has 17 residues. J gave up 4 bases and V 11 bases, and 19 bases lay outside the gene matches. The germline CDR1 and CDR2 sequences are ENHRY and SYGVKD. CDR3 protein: CAVGQTTRDRATGELFF. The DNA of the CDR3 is TGTGCCGTTGGCCAAACGACCCGGGACAGAGCCACCGGGGAGCTGTTTTTT.

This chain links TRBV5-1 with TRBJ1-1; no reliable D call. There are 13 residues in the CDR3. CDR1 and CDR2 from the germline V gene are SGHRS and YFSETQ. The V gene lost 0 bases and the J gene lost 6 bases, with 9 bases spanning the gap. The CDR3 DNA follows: TGCGCCAGCAGCTTGGTACCGGACGCTGAAGCTTTCTTT. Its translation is CASSLVPDAEAFF.

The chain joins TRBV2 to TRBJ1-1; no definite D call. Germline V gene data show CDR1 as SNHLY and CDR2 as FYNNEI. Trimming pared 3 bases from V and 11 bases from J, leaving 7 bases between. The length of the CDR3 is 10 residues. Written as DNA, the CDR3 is TGTGCCAGCAGTGATCCGGGTGCTTTCTTT. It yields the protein CASSDPGAFF.

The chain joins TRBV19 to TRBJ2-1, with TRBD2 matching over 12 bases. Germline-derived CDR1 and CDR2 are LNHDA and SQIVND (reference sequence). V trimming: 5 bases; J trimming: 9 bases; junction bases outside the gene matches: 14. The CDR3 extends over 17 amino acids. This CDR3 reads CASSPTSGRRSLGEQFF. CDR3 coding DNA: TGTGCCAGTAGTCCAACTAGCGGGAGGCGCTCTTTAGGTGAGCAGTTCTTC.

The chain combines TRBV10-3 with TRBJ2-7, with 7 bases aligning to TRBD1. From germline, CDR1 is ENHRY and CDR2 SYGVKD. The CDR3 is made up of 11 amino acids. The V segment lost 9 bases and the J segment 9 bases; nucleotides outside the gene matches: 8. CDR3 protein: CAIGQDLGQYF. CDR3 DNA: TGTGCCATAGGACAGGACCTGGGGCAGTACTTC.

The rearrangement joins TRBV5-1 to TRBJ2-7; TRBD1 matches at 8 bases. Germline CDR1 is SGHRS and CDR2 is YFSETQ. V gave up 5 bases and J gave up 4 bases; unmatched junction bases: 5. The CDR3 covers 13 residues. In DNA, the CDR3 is TGCGCCAGCAGAGGGACAGGACGGTACGAGCAGTACTTC. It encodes CASRGTGRYEQYF.

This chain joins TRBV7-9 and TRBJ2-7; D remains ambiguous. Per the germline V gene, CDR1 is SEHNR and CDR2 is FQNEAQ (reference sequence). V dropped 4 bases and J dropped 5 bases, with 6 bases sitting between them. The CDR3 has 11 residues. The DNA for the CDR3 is TGTGCCAGCAGCTCCAGGAACGAGCAGTACTTC. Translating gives CASSSRNEQYF.